Listed below are T cell receptor beta chains from one sample, sequenced in a study of T cell responses to AZD1222 COVID-19 vaccine. Sequencing used immunoSEQ multiplex PCR; TCRdb keeps in-frame clones, though not all of them. This table holds about 66,000 clones, 87% found once. Sequenced material: peripheral blood, taken on day 0 of AZD1222 vaccination. These receptor sequences come from an adult in good health. Each CDR3 is given with its conserved first and last residue. The order of the fields is clone size, D gene, V gene, J gene, CDR3 protein, CDR3 DNA. D genes are given only for firm matches. Rows give clone size only sometimes, using once, few, many, or a class for an expanded clone.

NA	NA	TRBV5-4	TRBJ2-2	CASSSPGLLNTGELFF	TGTGCCAGCAGCTCACCGGGACTGCTGAACACCGGGGAGCTGTTTTTT
NA	TRBD1	TRBV27	TRBJ2-3	CASSQGTAFTDTQYF	TGTGCCAGCAGTCAGGGGACAGCTTTCACAGATACGCAGTATTTT
NA	TRBD1	TRBV7-2	TRBJ1-2	CASSLLDRENGYTF	TGTGCCAGCAGCTTACTGGACAGGGAAAATGGCTACACCTTC
NA	NA	TRBV19	TRBJ1-2	CASSIEAIGYTF	TGTGCCAGTAGTATAGAGGCAATCGGCTACACCTTC
few	NA	TRBV2	TRBJ2-5	CASSEGSETQYF	TGTGCCAGCAGCGAGGGGTCAGAGACCCAGTACTTC
NA	NA	TRBV7-9	TRBJ1-2	CASSLDNYGYTF	TGTGCCAGCAGCTTGGATAACTATGGCTACACCTTC
NA	NA	TRBV12-3/TRBV12-4	TRBJ1-2	CASGPNYGYTF	TGTGCCAGCGGGCCCAACTATGGCTACACCTTC
NA	TRBD1	TRBV5-6	TRBJ2-7	CASSLTGGTKEQYF	TGTGCCAGCAGCTTGACAGGGGGAACGAAGGAGCAGTACTTC
NA	TRBD2	TRBV7-9	TRBJ2-7	CASSFPRASGRVYEQYF	TGTGCCAGCAGCTTCCCCAGGGCTAGCGGGAGAGTCTACGAGCAGTACTTC
NA	NA	TRBV11-3	TRBJ2-7	CASSLDFLSPQYF	TGTGCCAGCAGCTTAGATTTCCTGTCTCCGCAGTACTTC
NA	NA	TRBV7-9	TRBJ2-1	CASNLRGYNEQFF	TGTGCCAGCAATCTTCGGGGTTACAATGAGCAGTTCTTC
NA	NA	TRBV5-1	TRBJ1-4	CASSPMGDRGEKLFF	TGCGCCAGCAGCCCGATGGGGGACCGGGGGGAAAAACTGTTTTTT
NA	TRBD1	TRBV24-1	TRBJ2-5	CATSDRTGGWKTQYF	TGTGCCACCAGTGATCGGACAGGGGGCTGGAAGACCCAGTACTTC
NA	TRBD1	TRBV19	TRBJ1-5	CASSSPGQGSRGNQPQHF	TGTGCCAGTAGTTCACCGGGACAGGGGAGCCGTGGAAATCAGCCCCAGCATTTT
NA	NA	TRBV4-2	TRBJ1-4	CASSHPLGEKLFF	TGTGCCAGCAGCCACCCCCTAGGGGAAAAACTGTTTTTT
NA	NA	TRBV5-1	TRBJ1-3	CASSLGKTLPFTGPF	TGCGCCAGCAGCTTGGGGAAGACATTGCCATTTACGGGTCCCTTT
few	TRBD1	TRBV6-5	TRBJ1-1	CASSHGMTGTEAFF	TGTGCCAGCAGTCATGGAATGACAGGGACTGAAGCTTTCTTT
NA	NA	TRBV5-8	TRBJ1-1	CASSLGRTNTEAFF	TGTGCCAGCAGCTTAGGGAGAACGAACACTGAAGCTTTCTTT
once	TRBD1	TRBV6-1	TRBJ1-3	CASSGLTGVGGNTIYF	TGTGCCAGCAGTGGGTTGACAGGGGTGGGAGGAAACACCATATATTTT
NA	TRBD1	TRBV7-9	TRBJ1-2	CASSPRGGTDGYTF	TGTGCCAGCAGCCCCCGAGGGGGGACAGACGGCTACACCTTC
NA	NA	TRBV12-3/TRBV12-4	TRBJ2-7	CASSLGSYEQYF	TGTGCCAGCAGTTTAGGGTCCTACGAGCAGTACTTC
NA	NA	TRBV11-2	TRBJ2-1	CASSLSGGYNEQFF	TGTGCCAGCAGCTTGTCAGGGGGGTACAATGAGCAGTTCTTC
NA	NA	TRBV6-5	TRBJ2-3	CASTEGGLRTDTQYF	TGTGCCAGCACCGAGGGGGGGTTACGCACAGATACGCAGTATTTT
NA	TRBD2	TRBV14	TRBJ2-5	CASSSRSGRFSETQYF	TGTGCCAGCAGCTCACGGAGCGGGAGGTTTTCGGAGACCCAGTACTTC
NA	NA	TRBV29-1	TRBJ2-2	CSGGVHDTGELFF	TGCAGCGGCGGAGTCCACGACACCGGGGAGCTGTTTTTT
NA	NA	TRBV6-5	TRBJ1-1	CASNHNTEAFF	TGTGCCAGCAACCATAACACTGAAGCTTTCTTT
NA	NA	TRBV2	TRBJ1-2	CASSARGVYGYTF	TGTGCCAGCAGTGCTCGGGGCGTCTATGGCTACACCTTC
once	TRBD2	TRBV2	TRBJ2-5	CASSELAGVLEETQYF	TGTGCCAGCAGTGAACTAGCGGGGGTGCTTGAAGAGACCCAGTACTTC
NA	NA	TRBV6-2/TRBV6-3	TRBJ2-5	CASSYGPSSETQYF	TGTGCCAGCAGTTACGGCCCTAGTTCGGAGACCCAGTACTTC
once	NA	TRBV11-3	TRBJ1-1	CASSPHQMRHTEAFF	TGTGCCAGCAGCCCACACCAAATGCGCCACACTGAAGCTTTCTTT
NA	NA	TRBV4-1	TRBJ1-2	CASSQGFAQGGGYTF	TGCGCCAGCAGCCAAGGGTTTGCCCAAGGAGGCGGCTACACCTTC
NA	TRBD1	TRBV30	TRBJ2-5	CAWSEGGAKKETQYF	TGTGCCTGGAGTGAAGGGGGCGCAAAAAAAGAGACCCAGTACTTC
once	TRBD1	TRBV5-6	TRBJ1-2	CASSLRDSNYGYTF	TGTGCCAGCAGCTTGAGGGACAGCAACTATGGCTACACCTTC
NA	NA	TRBV12-3/TRBV12-4	TRBJ1-2	CASSSDRYGYTF	TGTGCCAGCAGTTCAGACCGGTATGGCTACACCTTC
NA	NA	TRBV5-1	TRBJ2-2	CASSLESGISSGELFF	TGCGCCAGCAGCTTGGAGTCAGGTATCAGTTCCGGGGAGCTGTTTTTT
NA	NA	TRBV9	TRBJ1-1	CASSRRGGGFTEAFF	TGTGCCAGCTCCAGGAGGGGGGGCGGTTTCACTGAAGCTTTCTTT
NA	NA	TRBV5-4	TRBJ2-7	CASSPGGHLSSYEQYF	TGTGCCAGCAGCCCTGGAGGACACCTGAGCTCCTACGAGCAGTACTTC
NA	TRBD1	TRBV11-3	TRBJ2-1	CASTTSGQGHNEQFF	TGTGCCAGCACAACTTCGGGACAGGGGCACAATGAGCAGTTCTTC
NA	NA	TRBV6-1	TRBJ1-5	CASSEDPPQHF	TGTGCCAGCAGTGAAGATCCGCCCCAGCATTTT
NA	TRBD1	TRBV24-1	TRBJ1-6	CATSDPGQGSFCNSPLHF	TGTGCCACCAGTGACCCGGGACAGGGGTCTTTCTGTAATTCACCCCTCCACTTT
NA	NA	TRBV4-3	TRBJ1-1	CASSQDRGGDTEAFF	TGCGCCAGCAGCCAAGATCGGGGGGGGGACACTGAAGCTTTCTTT
NA	NA	TRBV27	TRBJ1-2	CASSLSGGYSGYTF	TGTGCCAGCAGTTTATCGGGGGGGTATAGTGGCTACACCTTC
once	TRBD1	TRBV7-2	TRBJ2-6	CASSPQGSGANVLTF	TGTGCCAGCAGTCCACAGGGGTCTGGGGCCAACGTCCTGACTTTC
once	NA	TRBV7-2	TRBJ1-3	CASSLAGGNGNTIYF	TGTGCCAGCAGCTTGGCGGGGGGCAATGGAAACACCATATATTTT
NA	NA	TRBV29-1	TRBJ2-6	CSVRSGSGANVLTF	TGCAGCGTTAGGTCGGGCTCTGGGGCCAACGTCCTGACTTTC
NA	NA	TRBV28	TRBJ1-2	CASSLSLGVCTF	TGTGCCAGCAGTTTATCTCTGGGGGTTTGCACCTTC
NA	NA	TRBV7-3	TRBJ2-2	CASSSGTGVTGELFF	TGTGCCAGCAGCTCAGGAACAGGAGTCACCGGGGAGCTGTTTTTT
NA	TRBD1	TRBV28	TRBJ2-1	CASSSAVLRDRLNNEQFF	TGTGCCAGCAGCTCCGCCGTATTGAGGGACAGACTAAACAATGAGCAGTTCTTC
NA	TRBD1	TRBV18	TRBJ1-2	CASSPGTGLYGYTF	TGTGCCAGCTCACCAGGGACAGGGCTGTACGGCTACACCTTC
NA	NA	TRBV10-3	TRBJ2-3	CAISDRVGANTDTQYF	TGTGCCATCAGTGACCGGGTGGGGGCAAACACAGATACGCAGTATTTT
once	NA	TRBV28	TRBJ1-3	CASSLFPTGTGNTIYF	TGTGCCAGCAGTTTATTCCCCACAGGGACTGGAAACACCATATATTTT
few	NA	TRBV15	TRBJ2-7	CATSREGGSSYEQYF	TGTGCCACCAGCAGAGAGGGGGGCTCCTCCTACGAGCAGTACTTC